This T cell receptor beta chain was captured in a study of OX40 agonist ivuxolimab in advanced cancers. Study-level points and caveats: Researchers did not determine the expanded peripheral T cells' antigen specificity. A proportion of nonresponders additionally exhibited low normalized T-cell clonal expansion.

Generated by immunoSEQ multiplex PCR, the TCRdb table keeps only in-frame clones and is missing some. This sample has around 80,000 clones; 80% to 95% occur once, and the top ten carry roughly 0.6%. It was autoimmune disease history or systemic immunosuppression that excluded patients. Germline CDR1 is LNHDA and CDR2 is SQIVND (reference sequence). There are 14 residues in the CDR3. The V and J ends lost 6 bases and 4 bases, in that order; junction bases with no gene match: 7. About this clone: The antigen remains undetermined.

The sequencing used CD4+ or CD8+ T cells sorted from blood, collected in a trial of the OX40 agonist ivuxolimab. The chain joins TRBV19 to TRBJ1-2, with 8 bases that match TRBD1. The receptor comes from an adult with an advanced solid tumor such as melanoma, head and neck, liver or kidney cancer. CDR3 residues: CASSRDRSLYGYTF. DNA of the CDR3: TGTGCCAGTAGCAGGGACAGGAGCCTCTATGGCTACACCTTC.